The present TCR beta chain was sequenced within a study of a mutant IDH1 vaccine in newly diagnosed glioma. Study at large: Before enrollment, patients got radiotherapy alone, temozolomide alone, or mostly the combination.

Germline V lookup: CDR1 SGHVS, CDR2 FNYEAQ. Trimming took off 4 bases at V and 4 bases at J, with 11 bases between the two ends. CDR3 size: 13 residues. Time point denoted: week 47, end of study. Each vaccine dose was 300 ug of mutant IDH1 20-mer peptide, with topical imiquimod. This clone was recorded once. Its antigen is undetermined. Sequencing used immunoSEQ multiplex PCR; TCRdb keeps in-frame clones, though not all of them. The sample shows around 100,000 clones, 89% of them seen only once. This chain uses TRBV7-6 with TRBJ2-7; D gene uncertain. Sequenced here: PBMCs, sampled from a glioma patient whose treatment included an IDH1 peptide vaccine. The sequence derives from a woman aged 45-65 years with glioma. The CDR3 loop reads CASSSNSRYEQYF. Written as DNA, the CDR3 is TGTGCCAGCAGCTCCAATAGTAGGTACGAGCAGTACTTC.